This T cell receptor beta chain was recorded in a study of regulatory T cells in long-lasting Graves disease. Study-level information: Graves' patients, newly diagnosed, had taken antithyroid drugs under 3 months.

CDR3 length equals 15 residues. The ends lost 3 bases at V and 5 bases at J; junction bases unmatched: 6. CDR1 SGHRS and CDR2 YFSETQ come from the germline V gene. The time point was: newly diagnosed GD, antithyroid drugs for less than 3 months. From RNA extracted from PBMCs, the TCR library was made. Investigators prepared the TCR beta libraries by applying iRepertoire HTBI primers and Arm-PCR of CDR3 regions. TCRdb processed the multiplex PCR reads anew with MiXCR; each CDR3 protein has one entry. The sample lists 350,000 to 500,000 distinct CDR3 sequences; less than 15% were seen once. In this sample, this clonotype turned up many times. The data were also submitted as part of a second study, on T cells in Graves' hyperthyroidism and ophthalmopathy.

The chain carries TRBV5-1 and TRBJ2-3, with 10 bases fitting TRBD2. The source material was peripheral blood mononuclear cells (PBMCs), sampled at new diagnosis, from a patient treated with antithyroid drugs. This receptor was obtained from a woman aged 50 to 65 with Graves disease. DNA for the CDR3: TGCGCCAGCAGCTCCGGGACTAGCGAGGGAGATACGCAGTATTTT. It specifies CASSSGTSEGDTQYF. Full variable domain (rest looked up from reference TRBV5-1 and TRBJ2-3): KAGVTQTPRYLIKTRGQQVTLSCSPISGHRSVSWYQQTPGQGLQFLFEYFSETQRNKGNFPGRFSGRQFSNSRSEMNVSTLELGDSALYLCASSSGTSEGDTQYFGPGTRLTVL.